The 13 T cell receptor beta chains below all came from one sample that was sequenced in a study of human T cells and chemical hapten exposure (TCRdb year 2021). The library was prepared using RACE. Sequencer: NextSeq 500. The raw public data were reprocessed by TCRdb itself: fastp quality trimming at Q25, MiXCR clonotype calling, in-frame beta chains only. Rows with one shared CDR3 protein collapse into an entry with the most common genes and DNA. The table for this sample lists a few hundred thousand distinct CDR3 sequences; around 5% of them were counted only once. Clones ranked in the top ten supply about 8.2% of the sample. The intended sense of this specimen's time point label: pre-sensitization, week 0. The treatment or condition label here, explained by the study, means: therapeutic diphenylcyclopropenone sensitization with weekly scalp DPC. The sample consisted of whole blood, taken in connection with sensitization to the hapten diphenylcyclopropenone (DPC). These TCRs come from a woman aged 18-29 years with alopecia areata. Some clones in this sample may be carry-over from other donors' samples.

This clonotype was observed many times. V is TRBV7-6 and J is TRBJ2-7; TRBD1 matches 7 bases. The junction had 6 bases not matched to a gene; V was cut back by 6 bases and J by 4 bases. The CDR3 extends over 13 amino acids. CDR1 is SGHVS and CDR2 is FNYEAQ in the germline V gene. The DNA for the CDR3 is TGTGCCAGCAGACCCCGGGACAGTTACGAGCAGTACTTC. Translating gives CASRPRDSYEQYF.

This chain links TRBV5-1 with TRBJ2-3; 7 bases align to TRBD2. J was trimmed by 2 bases and V by 7 bases; bases with no gene match: 10. This CDR3 contains 15 residues. In germline, CDR1 is SGHRS, CDR2 YFSETQ. CDR3: CASSPGRGTTDTQYF. CDR3 sequence (DNA): TGCGCCAGCTCCCCGGGGAGGGGTACCACAGATACGCAGTATTTT.

This clonotype has ten or more counts. The V gene is TRBV12-3 or TRBV12-4, the J gene TRBJ1-4, with D unclear. Trimming removed 3 bases from V and 5 bases from J, with 10 bases in between. The CDR3 length is 14 residues. CDR3 nucleotide sequence: TGTGCCAGCAGTTTCAGGTCCCCCAATGAAAAACTGTTTTTT. It yields the protein CASSFRSPNEKLFF.

There are many counts of this clonotype. The chain has TRBV29-1 and TRBJ1-5; 8 positions agree with TRBD1. Germline CDR1 is SQVTM and CDR2 is ANQGSEA. This CDR3 is 13 amino acids long. Losses at the gene ends were 4 bases for V and 4 bases for J; bases not matched to a gene: 3. The CDR3: CSVAGGANQPQHF. The CDR3 bases are TGCAGCGTTGCAGGGGGCGCAAATCAGCCCCAGCATTTT.

This clonotype was seen at least ten times. The J gene is TRBJ1-2, the V gene TRBV5-4; D remains ambiguous. V was clipped by 0 bases and J by 7 bases, with 16 bases between them. Germline V gives CDR1 SGHNT, CDR2 YYREEE (reference sequence). The CDR3 is made up of 15 amino acids. The CDR3, as DNA: TGTGCCAGCAGCTTGGCGAGGCTGGTGGGGTCTGGCTACACCTTC. Protein: CASSLARLVGSGYTF.

In its sample, this clonotype was seen a few times. CDR3 in DNA: TGTGCCAGCAGCCTGGGGACAGGGGTTGTCGAGCAGTACTTC. Protein product: CASSLGTGVVEQYF. This chain connects TRBV11-3 to TRBJ2-7, with 10 positions matching TRBD1. Germline CDR1 and CDR2: SGHNT and YENEEA. The CDR3 contains 14 residues. Trimming cost V 5 bases and J 6 bases; bases outside gene matches: 7.

This clonotype was found a few times. The chain couples TRBV25-1 to TRBJ1-3; a possible D gene is TRBD1 (5 bases). Trimming took 0 bases from V and 6 from J, leaving 18 bases between them. This CDR3 is 17 amino acids long. Germline V gives CDR1 MGHDK, CDR2 SYGVNS. The CDR3: CASSEYGDGSFENTIYF. CDR3 DNA: TGTGCCAGCAGTGAATATGGGGACGGTAGCTTTGAAAACACCATATATTTT. Looking up the rest from reference TRBV25-1 and TRBJ1-3 gives the full variable domain: EADIYQTPRYLVIGTGKKITLECSQTMGHDKMYWYQQDPGMELHLIHYSYGVNSTEKGDLSSESTVSRIRTEHFPLTLESARPSHTSQYLCASSEYGDGSFENTIYFGEGSWLTVV.

Ten or more counts support this clonotype. The V call is TRBV7-8, the J call TRBJ2-2; the D is unclear. The germline V gene has CDR1 SGHVS and CDR2 FQNEAQ. The CDR3 extends over 12 amino acids. Trimming removed 7 bases from V and 7 bases from J, with 10 bases in between. The CDR3 DNA is TGTGCCAGCACCTTTACGGTCGGGGAGCTGTTTTTT. Its translation: CASTFTVGELFF.

Comments on this clonotype: Since a much larger clone is just one base distant, this may be a read error. The chain combines TRBV4-1 with TRBJ2-1; possibly TRBD2 for D (6 bases). CDR1 MGHRA and CDR2 YSYEKL come from the germline V gene. Between the trimmed V and J ends, which lost 0 bases and 9 bases, there was a span of 12 bases. This CDR3 spans 14 amino acids. CDR3 loop: CASSQETSLGEQFF. CDR3 nucleotides: TGCGCCAGCAGCCAAGAGACTAGTTTGGGTGAGCAGTTCTTC.

This clonotype showed up many times. The chain's CDR3 is CSVLQTDAQSTDTQYF. The CDR3 DNA sequence: TGCAGCGTCCTACAAACCGACGCCCAGAGCACAGATACGCAGTATTTT. The rearrangement joins TRBV29-1 to TRBJ2-3; no clear D. CDR1 and CDR2 (germline): SQVTM, ANQGSEA. The CDR3 covers 16 residues. With 6 bases removed from V and 0 bases from J, the gap between germline ends came to 19 bases.

The rearrangement joins TRBV7-2 to TRBJ2-4; a possible D gene is TRBD1 (6 bases). Looked up from germline, CDR1 is SGHTA and CDR2 is FQGNSA. V was trimmed by 1 base and J by 5 bases, leaving 9 bases between them. CDR3 size: 14 residues. Here the CDR3 DNA reads TGTGCCAGCAGCTTAGGAGGGGGACAAAACATTCAGTACTTC. This codes for CASSLGGGQNIQYF.

Notes on this clonotype: One base away lies a much larger clone, so this may be a sequencing read error. CDR3 loop: CASSNRGFDQSQHF. For the CDR3, the DNA is TGTGCCAGCAGTAACAGGGGTTTTGATCAGTCCCAGCATTTT. The chain carries TRBV6-5 and TRBJ1-5; 7 bases are a match to TRBD1. This CDR3 comprises 14 residues. Germline V gene data show CDR1 as MNHEY and CDR2 as SVGAGI.

This clonotype was counted many times. J is TRBJ1-2 and V is TRBV6-2 or TRBV6-3; unclear D gene. Germline assignment: CDR1 MNHEY and CDR2 SVGEGT. The CDR3 runs 15 residues. The ends were cut back, 4 bases at V and 3 bases at J, with 15 bases in the middle. The chain's CDR3 is CASSLIAVIYYGYTF. The CDR3 bases are TGTGCCAGCAGTTTAATTGCGGTAATCTACTATGGCTACACCTTC.